The sequence of this TCR beta chain was determined in a study of blood T cell repertoires in COVID-19. On the study more broadly: Sites in the United States, Italy and Spain provided acute and convalescent COVID-19 samples.

The CDR3 runs to 17 residues. CDR1 is SGHKS and CDR2 is YYEKEE in the germline V gene (reference sequence). V trimming: 0 bases; J trimming: 2 bases; junction bases outside the gene matches: 10. How the authors handled the data: Scientists estimated how many nucleated cells there were by amplifying reference gene primers. Measured with immunoSEQ multiplex PCR; TCRdb has only the in-frame clones, and not every one. V, J and clone size were drawn from that table, and D and trimming were deduced from the DNA. In the table there are around 280,000 clones, 85% to 90% of which are singletons. Participants, about 18 to 89 years old, spanned fewer than 30 US areas. Researchers sorted participants into cohorts using their self-reported clinical history.

This TCR came from a woman aged 18-29 years with acute COVID-19. The rearrangement joins TRBV5-5 to TRBJ1-2, with 7 bases lining up with TRBD1. Specimen: PBMCs or T cells enriched from blood (not recorded which). The CDR3 nucleotides read TGTGCCAGCAGCTTGGTAAGGGTGGGGACAGCAAACTATGGCTACACCTTC. It specifies CASSLVRVGTANYGYTF.